Sequencing of this T cell receptor beta chain was carried out in a study of graft-versus-host responses after intestinal transplantation. Overall study context: Those transplanted obtained multivisceral, liver-intestinal, or isolated intestinal grafts. Whole-study findings and limits: Investigators detected GvH clones in recipient marrow, with some emerging earlier in ileum or blood.

The CDR3 is 15 residues long. Germline CDR1 reads MNHNS; CDR2 reads SASEGT. The germline V and J ends were trimmed by 0 bases and 4 bases, with 12 bases remaining between them. Sequencing used immunoSEQ multiplex PCR; TCRdb keeps in-frame clones, though not all of them. There are some 90,000 clones in the sample; around nine tenths occur only once, and roughly 5.5% lies in the top ten. This clone was seen a handful of times. Its antigen remains unidentified. The clonotype originates from a human donor who received an intestinal transplant. The sample consisted of unstimulated CD8+ T cells sorted from spleen or lymph node cells, taken before intestinal transplant. The chain links TRBV6-1 to TRBJ1-1, with D hard to call. The CDR3 DNA reads TGTGCCAGCAGTGAAGCACCAGTGGGTTTCACTGAAGCTTTCTTT. Amino acid sequence: CASSEAPVGFTEAFF.